This is a list of T cell receptor beta chains from one sample in a study of blood T cells in healthy people across ages. TCRdb re-analysed the 5' RACE reads in MiXCR, keeping a single row per CDR3 protein. The table includes about 680,000 distinct CDR3 sequences, 45% to 50% detected once. The sample was blood. The receptors stem from an older woman in good health. CDR3s leave out the opening cysteine and the closing phenylalanine or tryptophan. The D gene is left open where the match is weak.

V,J,D,CDR3
TRBV18,TRBJ1-1,TRBD1,ASSPSGQGTEAF
TRBV10-3,TRBJ1-6,.,AGVGTENSPLH
TRBV5-1,TRBJ2-3,TRBD2,ASSHGTSGSNTQY
TRBV3-1,TRBJ2-7,.,ASSHGHEQY
TRBV28,TRBJ2-1,.,ASSPPYGETYEQF
TRBV9,TRBJ2-7,.,ASSVGGRAEAYEQY
TRBV7-2,TRBJ2-1,.,ASSLTGTSQF
TRBV20-1,TRBJ2-1,.,SAPREGIPDNEQF
TRBV30,TRBJ2-6,.,AWGTGANVLT
TRBV12-3/TRBV12-4,TRBJ2-1,TRBD1,ASKGQGTYNEQF
TRBV4-3,TRBJ2-5,.,ASRQESVGETQY
TRBV5-1,TRBJ2-5,.,ASSLDGGAQETQY
TRBV20-1,TRBJ2-7,TRBD1,SATRTGLNEQY
TRBV15,TRBJ2-1,.,ATSRSLGTRYNEQF
TRBV29-1,TRBJ2-7,.,SVVLARTYEQY
TRBV28,TRBJ1-1,.,ASSLSGLTEAF
TRBV7-2,TRBJ2-7,TRBD2,ASSATKSGGGSYEQY
TRBV7-2,TRBJ2-2,.,ASSLGQHTGELF
TRBV28,TRBJ1-2,.,ASRNSWSYT
TRBV7-9,TRBJ1-4,.,ASSPGQPNEKLF
TRBV7-9,TRBJ2-1,.,ASSLAWGSNEQF
TRBV20-1,TRBJ2-1,TRBD2,SAQAGTSGTNEQF
TRBV25-1,TRBJ1-6,.,ASSLSSYNSPLH
TRBV29-1,TRBJ2-3,.,SVGNWGDTQY
TRBV5-1,TRBJ2-3,.,ASSDGRRAATQY
TRBV27,TRBJ1-1,.,ASSSQRGNTEAF
TRBV7-3,TRBJ2-1,.,ASSSSRVTGARNEQF
TRBV20-1,TRBJ1-1,.,SARQDKGGRGSTEAF
TRBV20-1,TRBJ1-1,.,SARLPEKGAF
TRBV9,TRBJ2-3,TRBD2,ASSVGMGGPGDTQY
TRBV6-1,TRBJ2-5,TRBD2,ASSDPRLAGDETQY
TRBV4-2,TRBJ1-4,.,ASSQGGLNEKLF
TRBV9,TRBJ2-7,TRBD2,ASSATSGYYNEQY
TRBV20-1,TRBJ2-1,TRBD2,SARRLAGASYNEQF
TRBV6-2/TRBV6-3,TRBJ2-6,TRBD2,ASSPSLAGGPSGANVLT
TRBV10-3,.,.,AISGGVVWETQY
TRBV29-1,TRBJ2-5,TRBD2,SANSGSGETQY
TRBV28,TRBJ1-2,.,ASKEINYGYT
TRBV7-2,TRBJ2-7,.,ASSPRHAYEQY
TRBV5-1,TRBJ2-1,.,ASTVGSSSYNEQF
TRBV7-9,TRBJ1-4,.,ASSLVLGANEKLF
TRBV3-1,TRBJ2-3,TRBD2,ASSPLAAPRTDTQY
TRBV15,TRBJ2-4,.,ATSRDRGQAKNIQY
TRBV27,TRBJ1-1,.,ASSLSSMRTEAF
TRBV4-3,TRBJ2-1,.,ASSQVPPGGGSYNEQF
TRBV12-3/TRBV12-4,TRBJ1-1,.,ASSFDAGSNTEAF
TRBV27,TRBJ1-6,.,ASSRGWPNSPLH
TRBV9,TRBJ2-1,TRBD2,ASSVVAGGWNEQF
TRBV29-1,.,.,SVGTFQETQF